The 18 T cell receptor beta chains reported below all come from one sample, sequenced in a study of regulatory T cells in long-lasting Graves disease. Time point indicated: newly diagnosed GD, antithyroid drugs for less than 3 months. With RNA extracted from PBMCs as input, the TCR library was made. Libraries of TCR beta came from iRepertoire HTBI primers plus Arm-PCR of CDR3 regions. TCRdb re-analysed the multiplex PCR reads in MiXCR, keeping a single row per CDR3 protein. Here the sample spans fewer than 650,000 distinct CDR3 sequences, roughly 16% being singletons. The same specimen was also included in a second study, on T cells in Graves' hyperthyroidism and ophthalmopathy.

The sample consisted of peripheral blood mononuclear cells (PBMCs), taken at new diagnosis, from a patient treated with antithyroid drugs. All receptors derive from a man between 18 and 29 years old with Graves disease.

The chain recombines TRBV5-1 with TRBJ2-5, with TRBD1 matching over 11 bases. The CDR3 loop spans 16 amino acids. The germline V gene has CDR1 SGHRS and CDR2 YFSETQ. V shed 1 base, J shed 4 bases, and the junction held 6 bases outside the gene matches. The CDR3 DNA is TGCGCCAGCAGCTTGAGGGGGACAGGGGGGATAGAGACCCAGTACTTC. Amino acids: CASSLRGTGGIETQYF.

This clonotype was recorded at least ten times. The chain uses TRBV6-2 or TRBV6-3 and TRBJ2-5; 8 bases match TRBD1. Germline-derived CDR1 and CDR2 are MNHEY and SVGEGT. The CDR3 is 17 amino acids. J gave up 3 bases and V 2 bases, and 11 bases lay outside the gene matches. CDR3 sequence (DNA): TGTGCCAGCAGTTACGGCGCAGGGGGCCTTCGCGAAGAGACCCAGTACTTC. As protein: CASSYGAGGLREETQYF.

Points on this clonotype: Given a much more abundant clone one base away, this may be a read error. J is TRBJ1-4 and V is TRBV30, with D uncertain. Germline V gives CDR1 GTSNPN, CDR2 SVGIG (reference sequence). The CDR3 loop spans 13 amino acids. The CDR3 is CASSVRDDEKLFF. The CDR3 DNA reads TGTGCCTCGAGTGTACGAGACGATGAAAAACTGTTTTTT.

This clonotype was counted many times. The gene calls are TRBV28 and TRBJ1-5; D gene uncertain. Per the germline V gene, CDR1 is MDHEN and CDR2 is SYDVKM. Trimming removed 6 bases from V and 0 bases from J, with 12 bases in between. The CDR3 totals 15 residues. CDR3 nucleotide sequence: TGTGCCAGCAGCTTGGACGGAGATAGCAATCAGCCCCAGCATTTT. Translated, it gives CASSLDGDSNQPQHF.

This clonotype was counted between two and nine times. The chain combines TRBV4-1 with TRBJ2-1; tentative D call: TRBD2 (5 bases). V lost 4 bases and J lost 0, with 16 bases in between. Germline CDR1 is MGHRA and CDR2 is YSYEKL. The CDR3 totals 17 residues. CDR3 region: CASSLAKTGSSYNEQFF. For the CDR3, the DNA is TGCGCCAGCAGCCTCGCGAAGACTGGGAGCTCCTACAATGAGCAGTTCTTC.

This clonotype was seen many times. The chain carries TRBV10-2 and TRBJ2-5, with 8 bases matching TRBD2. Germline loops: CDR1 WSHSY, CDR2 SAAADI. CDR3 size: 14 residues. With 5 bases clipped from V and 4 bases from J, the junction kept 6 bases outside the gene matches. CDR3 sequence: CASSHSGKGETQYF. DNA for the CDR3: TGCGCCAGCAGTCATAGCGGGAAGGGAGAGACCCAGTACTTC.

This clonotype was seen a few times. The V gene is TRBV6-4, the J gene TRBJ2-7; D ambiguous. V lost 6 bases and J 6 bases, leaving 21 bases between the germline ends. From germline, CDR1 is MRHNA and CDR2 SNTAGT. The CDR3 sequence is 15 residues long. CDR3: CASSYTYFSLGEQYF. In DNA, the CDR3 is TGTGCCAGCAGCTACACCTACTTCTCCCTCGGCGAGCAGTACTTC.

The chain employs TRBV18 and TRBJ2-2; TRBD2 agrees at 9 bases. This CDR3 comprises 17 residues. Germline trimming cut 2 bases from V and 5 bases from J; bases unmatched to any gene: 9. The germline V gene encodes CDR1 KGHSH and CDR2 LQKENI. CDR3: CASSPYKLAGRTGELFF. The CDR3 DNA reads as TGTGCCAGCTCACCATACAAGCTAGCGGGACGGACCGGGGAGCTGTTTTTT. Supplemented by reference TRBV18 and TRBJ2-2, the full variable domain reads NAGVMQNPRHLVRRRGQEARLRCSPMKGHSHVYWYRQLPEEGLKFMVYLQKENIIDESGMPKERFSAEFPKEGPSILRIQQVVRGDSAAYFCASSPYKLAGRTGELFFGEGSRLTVL.

The chain is built from TRBV13 and TRBJ2-7; D is undetermined. Germline values: CDR1 PRHDT, CDR2 FYEKMQ (reference sequence). The germline V and J ends were trimmed by 8 bases and 1 base, with 12 bases remaining between them. The CDR3 runs 13 residues. The CDR3 nucleotides are TGTGCCAGCCTCCCGGGTGGTTCCTACGAGCAGTACTTC. This translates into CASLPGGSYEQYF. Full variable domain (remainder filled in from reference TRBV13 and TRBJ2-7): AAGVIQSPRHLIKEKRETATLKCYPIPRHDTVYWYQQGPGQDPQFLISFYEKMQSDKGSIPDRFSAQQFSDYHSELNMSSLELGDSALYFCASLPGGSYEQYFGPGTRLTVT.

This clonotype showed up many times. The V gene is TRBV30, the J gene TRBJ1-2, with 7 bases aligning to TRBD1. Losses at the gene ends were 0 bases for V and 8 bases for J; bases not matched to a gene: 6. The CDR3 is 13 residues long. Germline V gene sequence: CDR1 GTSNPN, CDR2 SVGIG (reference sequence). The CDR3 loop is CAWSVSGGGGYTF. CDR3 nucleotides: TGTGCCTGGAGTGTTTCAGGGGGAGGGGGCTACACCTTC. The variable domain in full, completed from reference TRBV30 and TRBJ1-2, reads SQTIHQWPATLVQPVGSPLSLECTVEGTSNPNLYWYRQAAGRGLQLLFYSVGIGQISSEVPQNLSASRPQDRQFILSSKKLLLSDSGFYLCAWSVSGGGGYTFGSGTRLTVV.

The table lists this clonotype with many counts. The V call is TRBV12-3 or TRBV12-4, the J call TRBJ2-5, with TRBD2 identical over 8 bases. The CDR3 sequence is 14 residues long. V shed 7 bases and J 4 bases; nucleotides not matched to a gene: 8. CDR3 bases: TGTGCCAGCAACTCGGGAGGGCCGGGAGAGACCCAGTACTTC. It codes for CASNSGGPGETQYF.

The table lists this clonotype with a few counts. The chain has TRBV12-3 or TRBV12-4 and TRBJ2-6; D assignment may be TRBD1 or TRBD2 (6 bases each). CDR3 length: 16 amino acids. The V end was cut by 10 bases, the J end by 0 bases, with 16 bases between. CDR3 coding DNA: TGTGCCACGCTCGGGGGCAGGGCCTCTGGGGCCAACGTCCTGACTTTC. Its translation is CATLGGRASGANVLTF.

This clonotype was observed a handful of times. V gene TRBV10-3 combines with J gene TRBJ1-2, with a weak D call TRBD1 (6 bases). The V gene's germline CDR1 is ENHRY and CDR2 SYGVKD. The CDR3 covers 13 residues. V was clipped by 0 bases and J by 8 bases, with 10 bases between them. In nucleotides, the CDR3 is TGTGCCATCAGTGAGTCTCTCGGGGGCGGCTACACCTTC. As protein: CAISESLGGGYTF.

V and J are TRBV18 and TRBJ2-1, with D perhaps matching TRBD2 (5 bases). Germline CDR1 is KGHSH and CDR2 is LQKENI. V lost 5 bases and J lost 5, with 16 bases in between. CDR3 length equals 15 residues. DNA of the CDR3: TGTGCCAGCTCAGCCCAGCGGAACATGAACAATGAGCAGTTCTTC. Amino acid sequence: CASSAQRNMNNEQFF. Full variable domain (rest looked up from reference TRBV18 and TRBJ2-1): NAGVMQNPRHLVRRRGQEARLRCSPMKGHSHVYWYRQLPEEGLKFMVYLQKENIIDESGMPKERFSAEFPKEGPSILRIQQVVRGDSAAYFCASSAQRNMNNEQFFGPGTRLTVL.

As to this clonotype: A much larger clone lies a single base off, so this may be a read error. The chain recombines TRBV10-2 with TRBJ1-2; D call uncertain. The V and J ends lost 0 bases and 4 bases respectively, with 6 bases between them. The V gene's germline CDR1 is WSHSY and CDR2 SAAADI. This CDR3 spans 13 amino acids. CDR3 bases: TGCGCCAGCAGTGAGTCGACGGCCTATGGCTACACCTTC. It codes for CASSESTAYGYTF.

The chain recombines TRBV14 with TRBJ2-3, with D possibly being TRBD2 (6 bases). CDR3 length: 15 residues. CDR1 SGHDN and CDR2 FVKESK come from the germline V gene. V lost 1 base and J 1 base, leaving 9 bases between the germline ends. The CDR3 spells CASSQAAGRTDTQYF. The CDR3 nucleotides are TGTGCCAGCAGCCAAGCCGCGGGACGCACAGATACGCAGTATTTT.

This clonotype was detected ten times or more. The chain recombines TRBV5-1 with TRBJ2-7; TRBD2 agrees at 12 bases. The CDR3 consists of 16 residues. CDR1 is SGHRS, CDR2 YFSETQ, per germline. After removal of 3 bases from V and 7 bases from J, the junction contained 11 bases not matched to a gene. In DNA, the CDR3 is TGCGCCAGCAGCTGGTCTAGCGGGAGGGACTCGCTGGAGCAGTACTTC. Translated, it gives CASSWSSGRDSLEQYF.

The J gene is TRBJ1-6, the V gene TRBV6-9; tentatively, D is TRBD1 (6 bases). The germline gives CDR1 MNHGY, CDR2 SVAAGI. Trimming took off 4 bases at V and 10 bases at J, with 14 bases between the two ends. CDR3 size: 14 residues. The CDR3 sequence is CASSLDRTASPLHF. The CDR3, as DNA: TGTGCCAGCAGTTTAGACAGGACAGCGTCACCCCTCCACTTT.